The 26 T cell receptor beta chains reported below all come from one sample, sequenced in a study of glioma-infiltrating T cells after dendritic cell vaccination. Measured with immunoSEQ multiplex PCR; TCRdb has only the in-frame clones, and not every one. The table has about 73,000 clones, approximately 80% seen once; the top ten hold approximately 2.3%. The sequenced sample was blood, obtained before dendritic cell vaccination. Receptors were obtained from a human donor with glioblastoma.

This chain links TRBV19 with TRBJ2-5, with TRBD1 matching over 8 bases. CDR3 length: 12 residues. V lost 10 bases to trimming and J lost 2 bases; unmatched junction nucleotides: 3. CDR1 is LNHDA and CDR2 is SQIVND in the germline V gene (reference sequence). CDR3 in amino acids: CATRTGQETQYF. The CDR3 DNA reads as TGTGCCACGCGGACAGGGCAAGAGACCCAGTACTTC.

The genes are TRBV5-4 and TRBJ2-1, with TRBD2 identical over 7 bases. The junction had 4 bases not matched to a gene; V was cut back by 1 base and J by 12 bases. CDR1 and CDR2 from the germline V gene are SGHNT and YYREEE (reference sequence). The CDR3 runs 12 residues. The CDR3 DNA reads TGTGCCAGCAGCTTGCAACTAGCGAGGCAGTTCTTC. It codes for CASSLQLARQFF.

This clone was detected once. The gene calls are TRBV5-4 and TRBJ2-3; 12 bases fit TRBD2. V was clipped by 4 bases and J by 2 bases; unmatched bases: 5. Germline CDR1 is SGHNT and CDR2 is YYREEE (reference sequence). This CDR3 region has 16 residues. In nucleotides, the CDR3 is TGTGCCAGCAGCCCACGACTAGCGGGGGTCACAGATACGCAGTATTTT. Translating gives CASSPRLAGVTDTQYF.

J is TRBJ1-1 and V is TRBV18, with 8 bases matching TRBD1. CDR3 length equals 18 residues. Germline assignment: CDR1 KGHSH and CDR2 LQKENI. V was pared by 0 bases and J by 4 bases, with 13 bases of the junction left unmatched. In DNA form, the CDR3 reads TGTGCCAGCTCACCACCGCGGGGGCAGGGGGCAAGTGGCACTGAAGCTTTCTTT. Encoded protein: CASSPPRGQGASGTEAFF.

The chain links TRBV7-3 to TRBJ2-1; 16 bases map to TRBD2. Germline CDR1 SGHTA, CDR2 FQGTGA. The CDR3 totals 15 residues. Unmatched junction bases numbered 1, after V lost 4 bases and J lost 7 bases. The CDR3 reads CASSSGLAGGNEQFF. CDR3 nucleotides: TGTGCCAGCAGCTCGGGACTAGCGGGAGGGAATGAGCAGTTCTTC.

The chain is built from TRBV2 and TRBJ1-1; a weak D match, TRBD1 (5 bases). V was trimmed by 4 bases and J by 4 bases, leaving 13 bases between them. The CDR3 length is 14 residues. Germline CDR1 SNHLY, CDR2 FYNNEI. The DNA of the CDR3 is TGTGCCAGCAGTGTGAGGGAGGGGACCACTGAAGCTTTCTTT. Its protein product is CASSVREGTTEAFF.

The rearrangement links TRBV6-1 to TRBJ2-1, with 7 bases fitting TRBD2. This CDR3 comprises 13 residues. The germline gives CDR1 MNHNS, CDR2 SASEGT. V shed 6 bases, J shed 6 bases, and the junction held 5 bases outside the gene matches. CDR3 in DNA: TGTGCCAGCAGAGTAGCGGGTCCCAATGAGCAGTTCTTC. Protein product: CASRVAGPNEQFF.

The chain carries TRBV10-3 and TRBJ2-1; 12 bases align to TRBD2. Germline CDR1 ENHRY, CDR2 SYGVKD. With 0 bases clipped from V and 4 bases from J, the junction kept 13 bases outside the gene matches. The CDR3 loop spans 20 amino acids. The CDR3 here is CAISESTLLAGGPVYNEQFF. The CDR3 nucleotides are TGTGCCATCAGTGAGTCGACTTTGCTAGCGGGAGGGCCCGTATACAATGAGCAGTTCTTC.

The gene calls are TRBV10-1 and TRBJ1-2, with D unclear. The germline V and J ends were trimmed by 3 bases and 9 bases, with 14 bases remaining between them. This CDR3 has 13 amino acids. From germline, CDR1 is WNHNN and CDR2 SYGVQD (reference sequence). The CDR3 spells CASSDPGSKSYTF. The CDR3 nucleotides are TGCGCCAGCAGTGACCCGGGATCTAAAAGCTACACCTTC.

The CDR3 nucleotides read TGTGCCAGCAGCCGCGACACAGGGAACTATGGCTACACCTTC. This gives the protein CASSRDTGNYGYTF. The J gene is TRBJ1-2, the V gene TRBV7-3; TRBD1 is a possible D gene (6 bases). The ends were cut back, 5 bases at V and 2 bases at J, with 12 bases in the middle. The CDR3 consists of 14 residues. Germline V gene lookup returns CDR1 SGHTA and CDR2 FQGTGA.

V gene TRBV5-1 combines with J gene TRBJ2-3; TRBD1 is a possible D gene (6 bases). Deletions cut 3 bases from V and 0 bases from J, with 23 bases between. The CDR3 consists of 19 residues. Per germline, CDR1 SGHRS and CDR2 YFSETQ. The CDR3 region is CASSSIRTEGSRSTDTQYF. For the CDR3, the DNA is TGCGCCAGCAGCTCGATCAGGACAGAGGGGAGCCGAAGCACAGATACGCAGTATTTT.

Only one count was recorded for this clone. The chain is built from TRBV15 and TRBJ1-5, with unresolved D. The CDR3 covers 14 residues. V lost 3 bases, J lost 2 bases, and 8 bases lay in between. The V gene's germline CDR1 is LNHNV and CDR2 YYDKDF (reference sequence). CDR3 nucleotide sequence: TGTGCCACCAGCAGGGGCTCGGGCAATCAGCCCCAGCATTTT. Translation: CATSRGSGNQPQHF.

The chain combines TRBV15 with TRBJ1-5, with D perhaps matching TRBD1 (5 bases). V lost 1 base to trimming and J lost 7 bases, with 14 bases between them. This CDR3 is built from 15 residues. The germline V gene has CDR1 LNHNV and CDR2 YYDKDF (reference sequence). This CDR3 is CATSRGSQGGQPQHF. The CDR3 DNA reads TGTGCCACCAGCAGAGGGTCCCAGGGAGGGCAGCCCCAGCATTTT.

J is TRBJ2-1 and V is TRBV25-1; tentatively, D is TRBD2 (6 bases). Germline V gives CDR1 MGHDK, CDR2 SYGVNS. V lost 3 bases to trimming and J lost 7 bases, with 16 bases between them. The CDR3 consists of 15 residues. The CDR3 spells CASSDLRAGGNEQFF. CDR3 DNA sequence: TGTGCCAGCAGTGATTTGAGGGCCGGAGGGAATGAGCAGTTCTTC. The variable domain in full, with the rest retrieved from reference TRBV25-1 and TRBJ2-1, is EADIYQTPRYLVIGTGKKITLECSQTMGHDKMYWYQQDPGMELHLIHYSYGVNSTEKGDLSSESTVSRIRTEHFPLTLESARPSHTSQYLCASSDLRAGGNEQFFGPGTRLTVL.

This clone was seen just once. The chain carries TRBV5-1 and TRBJ2-3; tentatively, D is TRBD2 (5 bases). Trimming took 2 bases from V and 1 from J, leaving 8 bases between them. CDR3 length: 14 amino acids. CDR1 and CDR2 from the germline V gene are SGHRS and YFSETQ. CDR3 DNA sequence: TGCGCCAGCAGCTTTCGGGATGGCACAGATACGCAGTATTTT. It codes for CASSFRDGTDTQYF.

The chain uses TRBV29-1 and TRBJ2-2; 11 nucleotides agree with TRBD1. The CDR3 extends over 16 amino acids. The ends lost 7 bases at V and 5 bases at J; junction bases unmatched: 12. Germline CDR1 SQVTM, CDR2 ANQGSEA. CDR3 residues: CSAGWGTGGWTGELFF. The CDR3 nucleotides are TGCAGCGCCGGGTGGGGGACAGGGGGATGGACCGGGGAGCTGTTTTTT.

This clone was counted once. The chain employs TRBV5-1 and TRBJ2-7, with 8 bases that match TRBD1. Germline V gene lookup returns CDR1 SGHRS and CDR2 YFSETQ. J was trimmed by 1 base and V by 3 bases; bases with no gene match: 3. The CDR3 runs to 14 residues. CDR3 nucleotide sequence: TGCGCCAGCAGCTCCGGGGACAGGTCCTACGAGCAGTACTTC. Amino acid sequence: CASSSGDRSYEQYF.

The rearrangement uses TRBV10-3 and TRBJ2-5; 7 nucleotides align to TRBD1. Trimming at V came to 3 bases and at J to 4 bases, leaving 8 bases not matched to a gene. The CDR3 is 15 amino acids. Germline V gene data show CDR1 as ENHRY and CDR2 as SYGVKD. In DNA form, the CDR3 reads TGTGCCATCAGTGAAGGGCAGGGGGATGGAGAGACCCAGTACTTC. Amino acid sequence: CAISEGQGDGETQYF.

This clone was observed once. This chain links TRBV2 with TRBJ2-5; D is ambiguous. Trimming removed 8 bases from V and 1 base from J, with 5 bases in between. The CDR3 extends over 11 amino acids. Germline lookup yields CDR1 SNHLY and CDR2 FYNNEI. CDR3 loop: CASGPQETQYF. The CDR3 region has the DNA TGTGCCAGCGGCCCCCAAGAGACCCAGTACTTC.

The V and J genes are TRBV15 and TRBJ2-1; tentative D call: TRBD1 (6 bases). V lost 0 bases and J 9 bases, leaving 15 bases between the germline ends. Germline V gene lookup returns CDR1 LNHNV and CDR2 YYDKDF (reference sequence). This CDR3 has 15 residues. The CDR3 region has the DNA TGTGCCACCAGCAGAGATCAACAGGCCAGGGGTGAGCAGTTCTTC. Its translation: CATSRDQQARGEQFF.

This clone was recorded only once. The chain recombines TRBV7-6 with TRBJ2-3; tentative D call: TRBD1 (6 bases). There are 15 residues in the CDR3. V was clipped by 5 bases and J by 2 bases, with 14 bases between them. CDR1 SGHVS and CDR2 FNYEAQ come from the germline V gene. The CDR3 here is CASSNPGHNTDTQYF. CDR3 coding DNA: TGTGCCAGCAGCAATCCGGGACACAACACAGATACGCAGTATTTT.

This sequence joins TRBV5-1 and TRBJ2-7, with 7 bases aligning to TRBD1. The trim removed 0 bases at V and 7 bases at J, leaving 4 bases unmatched. This CDR3 spans 13 amino acids. Germline loops: CDR1 SGHRS, CDR2 YFSETQ. This CDR3 reads CASSLGQGGEQYV. DNA for the CDR3: TGCGCCAGCAGCTTGGGACAGGGCGGGGAGCAGTACGTC.

The chain has TRBV4-1 and TRBJ1-2; possibly TRBD1 for D (5 bases). The germline V gene encodes CDR1 MGHRA and CDR2 YSYEKL. V was trimmed by 0 bases and J by 5 bases, leaving 16 bases between them. The CDR3 covers 16 residues. In DNA, the CDR3 is TGCGCCAGCAGCCAAGAGTATCAGACAGTCTCGTATGGCTACACCTTC. This codes for CASSQEYQTVSYGYTF.

This chain joins TRBV18 and TRBJ2-6, with 8 positions matching TRBD1. Germline CDR1 reads KGHSH; CDR2 reads LQKENI. With 1 base clipped from V and 2 bases from J, the junction kept 1 base outside the gene matches. The CDR3 extends over 16 amino acids. The CDR3: CASSPQTGAGANVLTF. CDR3 DNA: TGTGCCAGCTCACCACAGACAGGGGCTGGGGCCAACGTCCTGACTTTC.

The chain is built from TRBV28 and TRBJ2-2; possible D gene TRBD1, 6 bases. CDR1 is MDHEN, CDR2 SYDVKM, per germline. There are 15 residues in the CDR3. V gave up 6 bases and J gave up 3 bases, with 14 bases separating them. DNA for the CDR3: TGTGCCAGCAGGTCTGGACAGATCTACACCGGGGAGCTGTTTTTT. Residues: CASRSGQIYTGELFF.

V and J are TRBV30 and TRBJ2-1; D might be TRBD1 (8 bases). In germline, CDR1 is GTSNPN, CDR2 SVGIG (reference sequence). The CDR3 loop spans 15 amino acids. The V gene lost 8 bases and the J gene lost 5 bases, with 22 bases spanning the gap. For the CDR3, the DNA is TGTGCCGGGGGGGGTTTGGACAGGGACAACAATGAGCAGTTCTTC. Residues: CAGGGLDRDNNEQFF.